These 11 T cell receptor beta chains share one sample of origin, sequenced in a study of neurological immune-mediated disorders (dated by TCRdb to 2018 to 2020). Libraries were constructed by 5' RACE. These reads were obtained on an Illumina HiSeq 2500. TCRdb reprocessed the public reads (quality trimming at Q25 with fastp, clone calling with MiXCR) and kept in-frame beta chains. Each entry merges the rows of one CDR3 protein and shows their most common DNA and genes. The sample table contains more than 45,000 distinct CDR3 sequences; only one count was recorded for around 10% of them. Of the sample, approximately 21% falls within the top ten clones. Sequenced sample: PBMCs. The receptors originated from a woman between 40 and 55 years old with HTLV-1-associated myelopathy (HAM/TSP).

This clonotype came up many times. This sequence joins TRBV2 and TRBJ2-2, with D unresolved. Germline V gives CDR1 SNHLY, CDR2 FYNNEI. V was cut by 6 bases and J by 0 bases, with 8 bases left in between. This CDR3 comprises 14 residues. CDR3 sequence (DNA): TGTGCCAGCAGCGTATTTTCGAACACCGGGGAGCTGTTTTTT. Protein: CASSVFSNTGELFF. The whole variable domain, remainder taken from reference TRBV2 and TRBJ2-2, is EPEVTQTPSHQVTQMGQEVILRCVPISNHLYFYWYRQILGQKVEFLVSFYNNEISEKSEIFDDQFSVERPDGSNFTLKIRSTKLEDSAMYFCASSVFSNTGELFFGEGSRLTVL.

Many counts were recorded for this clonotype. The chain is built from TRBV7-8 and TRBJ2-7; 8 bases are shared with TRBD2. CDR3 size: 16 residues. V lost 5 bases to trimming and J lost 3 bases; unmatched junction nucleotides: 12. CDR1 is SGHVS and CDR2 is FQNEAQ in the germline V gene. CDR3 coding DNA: TGTGCCAGCAGCCTCGAGGGGAGCGGGGGTCTCTACGAGCAGTACTTC. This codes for CASSLEGSGGLYEQYF.

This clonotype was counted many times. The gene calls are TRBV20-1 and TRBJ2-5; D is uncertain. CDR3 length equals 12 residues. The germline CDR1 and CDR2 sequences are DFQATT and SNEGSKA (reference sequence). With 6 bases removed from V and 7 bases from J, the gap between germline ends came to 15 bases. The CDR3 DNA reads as TGCAGTGCAAGAAATGGAGAGCGGACCCAGTACTTC. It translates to CSARNGERTQYF.

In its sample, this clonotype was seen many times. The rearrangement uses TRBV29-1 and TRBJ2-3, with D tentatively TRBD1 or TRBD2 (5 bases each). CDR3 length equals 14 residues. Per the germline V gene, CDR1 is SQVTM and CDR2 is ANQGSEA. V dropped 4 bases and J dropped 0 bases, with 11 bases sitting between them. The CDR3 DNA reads TGCAGCGTTGCCGGGACCTATAGCACAGATACGCAGTATTTT. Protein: CSVAGTYSTDTQYF.

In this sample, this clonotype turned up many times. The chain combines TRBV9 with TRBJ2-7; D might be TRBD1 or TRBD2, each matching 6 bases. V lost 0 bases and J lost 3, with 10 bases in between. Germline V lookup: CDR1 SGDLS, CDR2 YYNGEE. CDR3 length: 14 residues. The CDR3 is CASSVEGGGYEQYF. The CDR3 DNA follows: TGTGCCAGCAGCGTAGAGGGGGGAGGCTACGAGCAGTACTTC.

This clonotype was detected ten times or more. This chain's CDR3 is CSARGLADTEAFF. The DNA for the CDR3 is TGCAGTGCTAGAGGACTGGCGGACACTGAAGCTTTCTTT. The chain is built from TRBV20-1 and TRBJ1-1; no definite D call. CDR3 length equals 13 residues. V lost 1 base, J lost 3 bases, and 9 bases lay in between. CDR1 and CDR2 (germline): DFQATT, SNEGSKA (reference sequence).

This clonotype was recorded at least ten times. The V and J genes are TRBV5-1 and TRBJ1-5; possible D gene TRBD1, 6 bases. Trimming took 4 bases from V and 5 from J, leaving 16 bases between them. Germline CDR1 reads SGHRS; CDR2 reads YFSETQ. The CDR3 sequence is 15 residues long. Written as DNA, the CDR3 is TGCGCCAGCAGCCAAACGACAGGTTCTTATCAGCCCCAGCATTTT. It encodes CASSQTTGSYQPQHF.

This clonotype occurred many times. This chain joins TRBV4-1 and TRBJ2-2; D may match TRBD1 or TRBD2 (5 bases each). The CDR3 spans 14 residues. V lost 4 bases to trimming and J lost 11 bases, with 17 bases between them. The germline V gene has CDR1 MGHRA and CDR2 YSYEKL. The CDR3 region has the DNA TGCGCCAGCAGCCCCTGGGGGACCACCCCTGAGCTGTTTTTT. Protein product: CASSPWGTTPELFF.

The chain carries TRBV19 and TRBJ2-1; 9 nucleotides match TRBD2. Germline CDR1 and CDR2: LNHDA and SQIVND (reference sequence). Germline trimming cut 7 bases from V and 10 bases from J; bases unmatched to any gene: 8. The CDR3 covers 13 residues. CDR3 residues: CASNQRGVTEQFF. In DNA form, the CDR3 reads TGTGCCAGTAACCAGCGGGGGGTTACCGAGCAGTTCTTC.

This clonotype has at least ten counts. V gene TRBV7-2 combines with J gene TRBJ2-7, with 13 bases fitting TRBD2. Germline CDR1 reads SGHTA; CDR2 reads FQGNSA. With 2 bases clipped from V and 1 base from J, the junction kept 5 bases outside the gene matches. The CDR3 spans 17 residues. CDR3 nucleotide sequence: TGTGCCAGCAGCTTAACTAGCGGGGGGGCTTGGTCCTACGAGCAGTACTTC. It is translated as CASSLTSGGAWSYEQYF.

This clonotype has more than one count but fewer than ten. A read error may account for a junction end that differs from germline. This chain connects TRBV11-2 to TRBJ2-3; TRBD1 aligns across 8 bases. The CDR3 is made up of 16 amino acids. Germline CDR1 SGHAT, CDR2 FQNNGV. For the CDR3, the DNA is TGTACCAGCAGCTTAGCGACAGGGGCCGGGGCAGATACGCAGTATTTT. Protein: CTSSLATGAGADTQYF. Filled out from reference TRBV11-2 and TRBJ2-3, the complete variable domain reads EAGVAQSPRYKIIEKRQSVAFWCNPISGHATLYWYQQILGQGPKLLIQFQNNGVVDDSQLPKDRFSAERLKGVDSTLKIQPAKLEDSAVYLCTSSLATGAGADTQYFGPGTRLTVL.